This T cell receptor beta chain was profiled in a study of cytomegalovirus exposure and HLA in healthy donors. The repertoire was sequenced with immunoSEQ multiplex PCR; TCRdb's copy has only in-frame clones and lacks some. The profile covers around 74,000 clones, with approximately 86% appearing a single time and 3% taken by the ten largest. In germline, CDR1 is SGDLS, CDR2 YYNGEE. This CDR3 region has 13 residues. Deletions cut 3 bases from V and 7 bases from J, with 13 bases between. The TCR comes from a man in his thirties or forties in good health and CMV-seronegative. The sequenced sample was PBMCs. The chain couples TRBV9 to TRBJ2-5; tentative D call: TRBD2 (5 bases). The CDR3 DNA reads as TGTGCCAGCAGCGGAACTAGGTCGGGGACCCAGTACTTC. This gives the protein CASSGTRSGTQYF.